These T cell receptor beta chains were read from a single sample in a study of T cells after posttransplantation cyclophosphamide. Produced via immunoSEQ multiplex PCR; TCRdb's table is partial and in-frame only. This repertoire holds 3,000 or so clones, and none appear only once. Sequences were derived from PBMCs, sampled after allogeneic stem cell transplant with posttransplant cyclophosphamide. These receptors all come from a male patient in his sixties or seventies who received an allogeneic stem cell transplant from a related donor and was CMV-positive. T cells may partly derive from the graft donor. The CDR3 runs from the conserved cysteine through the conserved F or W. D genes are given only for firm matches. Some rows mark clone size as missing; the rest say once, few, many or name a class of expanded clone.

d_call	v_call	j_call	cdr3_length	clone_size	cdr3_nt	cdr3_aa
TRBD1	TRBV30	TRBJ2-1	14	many	TGTGCCTGGAGTCGACAGGGGATCAACAATGAGCAGTTCTTC	CAWSRQGINNEQFF
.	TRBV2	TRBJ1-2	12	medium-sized	TGTGCCAGCAGGGGACTAAACTATGGCTACACCTTC	CASRGLNYGYTF
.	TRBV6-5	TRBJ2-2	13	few	TGTGCCAGCAGGACTTTTGGCACCGGGGAGCTGTTTTTT	CASRTFGTGELFF
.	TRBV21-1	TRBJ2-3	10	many	TGTGCCAGACGGGTGGATACGCAGTATTTT	CARRVDTQYF
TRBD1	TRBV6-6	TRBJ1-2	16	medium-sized	TGTGCCAGCAGCTCCGGGACAGGGGGCGCCTACTATGGCTACACCTTC	CASSSGTGGAYYGYTF
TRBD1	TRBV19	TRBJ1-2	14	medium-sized	TGTGCCAGTAGTATGGGGACAGTCAACTATGGCTACACCTTC	CASSMGTVNYGYTF
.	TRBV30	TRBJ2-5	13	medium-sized	TGTGCCTGGAGTTCTAGCGTCCAAGAGACCCAGTACTTC	CAWSSSVQETQYF
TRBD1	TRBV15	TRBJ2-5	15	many	TGTGCCACCAGCATACAGGGGGCTGCCCAAGAGACCCAGTACTTC	CATSIQGAAQETQYF
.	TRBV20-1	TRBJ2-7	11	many	TGCAGTGCTAGAGGAAACTACGAGCAGTACTTC	CSARGNYEQYF
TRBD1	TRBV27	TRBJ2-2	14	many	TGTGCCAGCAGCAAAACCGGGACAGCTGGGGAGCTGTTTTTT	CASSKTGTAGELFF
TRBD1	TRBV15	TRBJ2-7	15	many	TGTGCCACCAGCAGAGGAGGACAGGGGACAAACGAGCAGTACTTC	CATSRGGQGTNEQYF
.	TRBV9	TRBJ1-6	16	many	TGTGCCAGCAGCATAGAGGCTAGCTCCTATAATTCACCCCTCCACTTT	CASSIEASSYNSPLHF
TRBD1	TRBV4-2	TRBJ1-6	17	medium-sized	TGTGCCAGCAGCCAACTCGGGGACAGGGCTTGGAATTCACCCCTCCACTTT	CASSQLGDRAWNSPLHF
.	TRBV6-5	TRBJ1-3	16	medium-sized	TGTGCCAGCAGTTACTCGACAGGAGCCTCTGGAAACACCATATATTTT	CASSYSTGASGNTIYF
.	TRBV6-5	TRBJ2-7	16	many	TGTGCCAGCAGTTACTCGAATGCGGGCGCCCCCTACGAGCAGTACTTC	CASSYSNAGAPYEQYF
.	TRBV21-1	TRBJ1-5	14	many	TGTGCCAGCACCCCCCCGTGGGGGGATCAGCCCCAGCATTTT	CASTPPWGDQPQHF
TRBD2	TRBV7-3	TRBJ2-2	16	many	TGTGCCAGCAGCCCTCAGACTAGCGGGGGGGCCGGGGAGCTGTTTTTT	CASSPQTSGGAGELFF
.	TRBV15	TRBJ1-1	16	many	TGTGCCACCAGCAGAGATTTCAGGACACTGAACACTGAAGCTTTCTTT	CATSRDFRTLNTEAFF
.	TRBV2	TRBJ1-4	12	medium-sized	TGTGCCAGCAGCATACGGGGTGAAAAACTGTTTTTT	CASSIRGEKLFF
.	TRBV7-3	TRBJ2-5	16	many	TGTGCCAGCAGCTTAGGTAGAGCGGCCGGAGCAGAGACCCAGTACTTC	CASSLGRAAGAETQYF
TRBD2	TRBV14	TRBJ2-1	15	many	TGTGCCAGCAGCCTAGCGGGAGGGCCCTCTAATGAGCAGTTCTTC	CASSLAGGPSNEQFF
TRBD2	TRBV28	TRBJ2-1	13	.	TGTGCCAGCAGTCTAGGGACTAGCGGTGAGCAGTTCTTC	CASSLGTSGEQFF
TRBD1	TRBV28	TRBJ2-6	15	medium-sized	TGTGCCAGCAGTGCAGGGGGCTCTGGGGCCAACGTCCTGACTTTC	CASSAGGSGANVLTF
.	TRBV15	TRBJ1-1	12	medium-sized	TGTGCCACCAGCAGGAAGAGCACTGAAGCTTTCTTT	CATSRKSTEAFF
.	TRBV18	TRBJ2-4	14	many	TGTGCCAGCTCACCCCCCGGAGCCAAAAACATTCAGTACTTC	CASSPPGAKNIQYF
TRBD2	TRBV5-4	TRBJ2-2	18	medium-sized	TGTGCCAGCAGCTTCGGACTAGCGGGGATCTCCTACACCGGGGAGCTGTTTTTT	CASSFGLAGISYTGELFF
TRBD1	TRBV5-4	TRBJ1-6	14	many	TGTGCCAGCAGCTTGCGGGACAGAGCATCACCCCTCCACTTT	CASSLRDRASPLHF
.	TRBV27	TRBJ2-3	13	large	TGTGCCAGCAGTATTAGCCGTCCAGATACGCAGTATTTT	CASSISRPDTQYF
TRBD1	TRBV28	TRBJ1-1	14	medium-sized	TGTGCCAGCAGTTTGGACAGGGGGAACACTGAAGCTTTCTTT	CASSLDRGNTEAFF
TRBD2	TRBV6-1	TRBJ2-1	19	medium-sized	TGTGCCAGCAGTGATACCGGGACTAGCGGGAGTTTCCGCTACAATGAGCAGTTCTTC	CASSDTGTSGSFRYNEQFF